These T cell receptor beta chains were read from a single sample in a study of graft-versus-host responses after intestinal transplantation. Using immunoSEQ multiplex PCR, the repertoire was profiled, and TCRdb retains in-frame clones only, with some absent. Of 6,000 to 8,000 clones in the sample, around four fifths are singletons; the top ten hold 10% to 13%. The material sequenced was ileum tissue, taken approximately 19 weeks after transplant. The receptors were gathered from a human patient who received an intestinal transplant, so some T cells may come from the graft donor. Each CDR3 is given with its conserved first and last residue. D genes are given only for firm matches. Expanded clones get a size class; other rows say once, few or many, or leave the size out.

TRBV6-6	-	TRBJ2-7	-	CASSYSRTNPYEQYF	TGTGCCAGCAGTTACTCAAGGACTAACCCCTACGAGCAGTACTTC
TRBV15	-	TRBJ2-3	once	CATSRDRRDTQYF	TGTGCCACCAGCAGAGATCGGAGAGATACGCAGTATTTT
TRBV19	-	TRBJ2-1	once	CASSQGSPYEQFF	TGTGCCAGTAGTCAGGGTAGTCCTTATGAGCAGTTCTTC
TRBV18	-	TRBJ1-3	-	CASSLSTSSGNTIYF	TGTGCCAGCTCACTATCCACGAGCTCTGGAAACACCATATATTTT
TRBV18	TRBD1	TRBJ2-7	once	CASSPEGQGGYEQYF	TGTGCCAGCTCACCTGAGGGACAGGGGGGCTACGAGCAGTACTTC
TRBV11-3	TRBD1	TRBJ1-2	-	CASSLGGTGAYGYTF	TGTGCCAGCAGCCTAGGCGGGACAGGAGCCTATGGCTACACCTTC
TRBV7-9	-	TRBJ1-1	-	CASSLTYASGGKTEAFF	TGTGCCAGCAGCTTAACATATGCTTCTGGGGGAAAAACTGAAGCCTTCTTT
TRBV29-1	TRBD1	TRBJ1-2	-	CSVERQGNYGYTF	TGCAGCGTTGAGCGACAGGGGAACTATGGCTACACCTTC
TRBV7-3	TRBD1	TRBJ1-6	-	CASSFGTGNSPLHF	TGTGCCAGCAGCTTTGGGACAGGAAATTCACCCCTCCACTTT
TRBV19	-	TRBJ1-2	-	CATVMPGNYGYTF	TGTGCCACCGTAATGCCCGGTAACTATGGCTACACCTTC
TRBV5-1	TRBD2	TRBJ2-2	-	CASSLVGLASGELFF	TGCGCCAGCAGCTTGGTAGGACTAGCGTCCGGGGAGCTGTTTTTT
TRBV29-1	-	TRBJ2-7	-	CSVVGAGPYEQYF	TGCAGCGTTGTAGGAGCAGGGCCCTACGAGCAGTACTTC
TRBV5-1	-	TRBJ2-1	-	CASSLGDTNNEQFF	TGCGCCAGCAGCTTGGGGGACACAAACAATGAGCAGTTCTTC
TRBV10-1	-	TRBJ1-1	-	CASSEAVGTEAFF	TGCGCCAGCAGTGAGGCAGTTGGCACTGAAGCTTTCTTT